These 6 T cell receptor beta chains came from one sample sequenced in a study of identical twins. Using its own MiXCR run on the 5' RACE reads, TCRdb lists one record per CDR3 protein. The data show 450,000 to 500,000 distinct CDR3 sequences, 13% to 15% seen once. Another study also made use of these data, one on yellow fever vaccine responses in identical twins.

What was sequenced was CD4+ T cells sorted from blood. All receptors derive from a woman aged 18-29 years in good health.

This clonotype was detected only a few times. This chain's CDR3 is CASSQGQGSLYEQYF. Here the CDR3 DNA reads TGTGCCAGCAGCCAAGGACAGGGGAGTTTATACGAGCAGTACTTC. The chain combines TRBV12-3 or TRBV12-4 with TRBJ2-7; 9 bases fit TRBD1. The CDR3 is made up of 15 amino acids. Trimming at V came to 6 bases and at J to 4 bases, leaving 10 bases not matched to a gene.

This clonotype came up many times. The V and J genes are TRBV4-1 and TRBJ2-7, with D tentatively TRBD1 (6 bases). The CDR3 totals 15 residues. CDR1 and CDR2 from the germline V gene are MGHRA and YSYEKL. V was clipped by 0 bases and J by 1 base, with 10 bases between them. In DNA form, the CDR3 reads TGCGCCAGCAGCCAAGAGACAGGTCCGTCCTACGAGCAGTACTTC. As protein: CASSQETGPSYEQYF.

The rearrangement links TRBV5-4 to TRBJ2-2; D may match TRBD1 or TRBD2 (5 bases each). The CDR3 contains 15 residues. Looked up from germline, CDR1 is SGHNT and CDR2 is YYREEE (reference sequence). The germline V and J ends were trimmed by 6 bases and 0 bases, with 12 bases remaining between them. The chain's CDR3 is CASTGSGPNTGELFF. The CDR3 DNA reads as TGTGCCAGCACCGGCTCGGGGCCGAACACCGGGGAGCTGTTTTTT.

This chain uses TRBV7-2 with TRBJ2-7; 8 nucleotides match TRBD1. The J segment lost 5 bases and the V segment lost 2 bases, leaving 11 bases of the junction unmatched. CDR3 length: 16 residues. In germline, CDR1 is SGHTA, CDR2 FQGNSA. The CDR3 DNA reads TGTGCCAGCAGCTTAATTGCCGCAGGGGGCTTCGACGAGCAGTACTTC. Translated: CASSLIAAGGFDEQYF.

This clonotype has at least ten counts. The CDR3 spells CASSERQHTGELFF. CDR3 bases: TGTGCCAGCAGTGAACGACAGCACACCGGGGAGCTGTTTTTT. This sequence joins TRBV2 and TRBJ2-2, with TRBD1 as a possible D gene (5 bases). CDR3 size: 14 residues. Trimming took 2 bases from V and 3 from J, leaving 7 bases between them. The V gene's germline CDR1 is SNHLY and CDR2 FYNNEI. The full variable domain, in which reference TRBV2 and TRBJ2-2 provide the parts outside the CDR3, is EPEVTQTPSHQVTQMGQEVILRCVPISNHLYFYWYRQILGQKVEFLVSFYNNEISEKSEIFDDQFSVERPDGSNFTLKIRSTKLEDSAMYFCASSERQHTGELFFGEGSRLTVL.

The chain combines TRBV2 with TRBJ1-1; 9 nucleotides line up with TRBD1. The junction had 8 bases not matched to a gene; V was cut back by 6 bases and J by 6 bases. The CDR3 loop spans 14 amino acids. Germline loops: CDR1 SNHLY, CDR2 FYNNEI. The CDR3, as DNA: TGTGCCAGCAGGACCGGACAGGGGCAAGCTGAAGCTTTCTTT. Encoded protein: CASRTGQGQAEAFF.